This is a list of T cell receptor beta chains from one sample in a study of T cells in Graves' hyperthyroidism and ophthalmopathy. Each CDR3 protein is one row after TCRdb ran MiXCR on the multiplex PCR reads. This table holds more than 350,000 distinct CDR3 sequences, approximately 18% found once. Source material: blood. The receptors here all came from a woman under 40 with Graves' hyperthyroidism that later progressed to Graves' ophthalmopathy. Both conserved end residues are trimmed from each CDR3.

cdr3_aa,j_call,v_call
ASSPLRVTQTADTQY,TRBJ2-3,TRBV11-2
ASSLQGTGNYGYT,TRBJ1-2,TRBV28
ASSLSHAGELF,TRBJ2-2,TRBV7-6
ASSSILDDEQF,TRBJ2-1,TRBV11-3
ASSYNPTVTGELF,TRBJ2-2,TRBV28
ASSLDMGGGYQPQH,TRBJ1-5,TRBV12-3/TRBV12-4
ASSALREGETQY,TRBJ2-5,TRBV11-2
ASSLEIKGLTLKGIEQY,TRBJ2-7,TRBV28
ASSAGSGTTEAF,TRBJ1-1,TRBV5-1
ASGLTGRTYEQY,TRBJ2-7,TRBV27
ASSLGLAGGFDNEQF,TRBJ2-1,TRBV7-9
ASSQEVGQPQH,TRBJ1-5,TRBV14
ASSLISGERIYEQY,TRBJ2-7,TRBV7-2
ASSSTGTGGAYEQY,TRBJ2-7,TRBV2
ASNRLADTDTQY,TRBJ2-3,TRBV7-9
SAPGPWDYNEQF,TRBJ2-1,TRBV20-1
ASSAAPGTSGSYEQY,TRBJ2-7,TRBV7-9
ASSTYNEQF,TRBJ2-1,TRBV27
ASSELNRGSDGYT,TRBJ1-2,TRBV2
ASSRNSNEQF,TRBJ2-1,TRBV18
ASRDPTGDYNEKLF,TRBJ1-4,TRBV6-1
ATADRPNQPQH,TRBJ1-5,TRBV19
ASSLSPTFGNEQF,TRBJ2-1,TRBV28
ASSFGRAAEAF,TRBJ1-1,TRBV12-3/TRBV12-4